These 32 T cell receptor beta chains were sequenced from one sample in a study of control samples from healthy donors and cancer patients. The protocol was immunoSEQ multiplex PCR, while the TCRdb copy is restricted to in-frame clones and leaves out a portion. Altogether tens of thousands of clones are present, approximately 85% being singletons, with the ten largest covering nearly 5.5%. The sample taken for sequencing was blood. All receptors derive from a man aged 35 to 55 in good health.

This rearrangement joins TRBV6-1 to TRBJ2-1, with a tentative D call TRBD1 (6 bases). The CDR3 has 16 amino acids. Germline CDR1 is MNHNS and CDR2 is SASEGT. V lost 4 bases and J lost 4, with 17 bases in between. DNA of the CDR3: TGTGCCAGCAGTGCGGACAGACCACCCAAATACAATGAGCAGTTCTTC. It yields the protein CASSADRPPKYNEQFF.

This chain connects TRBV19 to TRBJ1-1, with 9 nucleotides matching TRBD1. V shed 1 base and J 4 bases; nucleotides not matched to a gene: 7. This CDR3 region has 16 residues. The V gene's germline CDR1 is LNHDA and CDR2 SQIVND (reference sequence). The CDR3 spells CASSIVPGQGFTEAFF. In DNA form, the CDR3 reads TGTGCCAGTAGTATAGTTCCGGGACAGGGTTTCACTGAAGCTTTCTTT.

V usage is TRBV19 and J usage is TRBJ2-7; tentative D call: TRBD2 (6 bases). Trimming took 3 bases from V and 0 from J, leaving 9 bases between them. Germline V CDR1 and CDR2: LNHDA, SQIVND (reference sequence). The CDR3 contains 14 residues. The CDR3 DNA is TGTGCCAGTAGTATTGGGGGGAGCTCCTACGAGCAGTACTTC. It encodes CASSIGGSSYEQYF.

The chain employs TRBV12-3 or TRBV12-4 and TRBJ2-1, with D maybe TRBD1 (5 bases). Trimming took 6 bases from V and 7 from J, leaving 10 bases between them. There are 12 residues in the CDR3. This CDR3 is CASRNAGNEQFF. CDR3 coding DNA: TGTGCCAGCAGGAATGCAGGGAATGAGCAGTTCTTC.

The rearrangement uses TRBV13 and TRBJ2-1; tentative D call: TRBD2 (6 bases). The CDR3 totals 17 residues. Looked up from germline, CDR1 is PRHDT and CDR2 is FYEKMQ (reference sequence). V shed 5 bases and J shed 0 bases, with 17 bases lying between them. CDR3 DNA sequence: TGTGCCAGCAGCAACCGGGACTCGCCAAACTCCTACAATGAGCAGTTCTTC. It translates to CASSNRDSPNSYNEQFF.

V usage is TRBV11-2 and J usage is TRBJ2-7; TRBD2 aligns across 9 bases. The V gene end was trimmed by 4 bases and the J gene end by 5 bases; junction bases not matched to a gene: 9. Germline V gives CDR1 SGHAT, CDR2 FQNNGV. There are 15 residues in the CDR3. In nucleotides, the CDR3 is TGTGCCAGCAGCTGGGGGCTAGCGGGAATGAACGAGCAGTACTTC. It yields the protein CASSWGLAGMNEQYF.

The chain combines TRBV18 with TRBJ2-5, with 7 nucleotides matching TRBD2. This CDR3 region has 15 residues. After removal of 2 bases from V and 0 bases from J, the junction contained 3 bases not matched to a gene. Per germline, CDR1 KGHSH and CDR2 LQKENI. The CDR3 DNA reads as TGTGCCAGCTCACCAATTAGCGGGTACCAAGAGACCCAGTACTTC. Amino acid sequence: CASSPISGYQETQYF.

This clone is termed medium-sized (0.01 to 0.1%). The genes are TRBV6-6 and TRBJ1-5, with a tentative D call TRBD1 (6 bases). In germline, CDR1 is MNHNY, CDR2 SVGAGI (reference sequence). CDR3 length: 13 residues. V was shortened by 11 bases and J by 3 bases, with 14 bases between the two germline ends. The CDR3 protein is CASMGDNNQPQHF. In DNA form, the CDR3 reads TGTGCCTCCATGGGGGACAACAATCAGCCCCAGCATTTT.

J is TRBJ1-3 and V is TRBV2; 7 bases are shared with TRBD1. V lost 6 bases to trimming and J lost 3 bases; unmatched junction nucleotides: 14. CDR1 and CDR2 (germline): SNHLY, FYNNEI. This CDR3 spans 17 amino acids. In DNA form, the CDR3 reads TGTGCCAGCAGGCTCCTACGGGACAGCTTTCTTGGAAACACCATATATTTT. Its translation is CASRLLRDSFLGNTIYF.

The J gene is TRBJ1-1, the V gene TRBV5-4, with TRBD1 identical over 7 bases. Trimming at V came to 0 bases and at J to 8 bases, leaving 16 bases not matched to a gene. This CDR3 has 17 amino acids. Germline loops: CDR1 SGHNT, CDR2 YYREEE (reference sequence). In nucleotides, the CDR3 is TGTGCCAGCAGCTTGGAGATGGGACAGCCTACCTTCCCCGAAGCTTTCTTT. Its protein is CASSLEMGQPTFPEAFF.

The V and J genes are TRBV6-6 and TRBJ1-1; D is perhaps TRBD1 (5 bases). Germline lookup yields CDR1 MNHNY and CDR2 SVGAGI (reference sequence). The CDR3 has 16 amino acids. V was clipped by 5 bases and J by 1 base, with 17 bases between them. The CDR3 loop reads CASSRAPGTANTEAFF. CDR3 DNA: TGTGCCAGCAGTCGAGCGCCCGGGACGGCGAACACTGAAGCTTTCTTT.

This sequence joins TRBV5-8 and TRBJ2-3; D may be TRBD1 (6 bases). The CDR3 covers 18 residues. Between the trimmed V and J ends, which lost 2 bases and 0 bases, there was a span of 19 bases. Germline V gene lookup returns CDR1 SGHTS and CDR2 YDEGEE. The CDR3 reads CASSFRTAAQISTDTQYF. The CDR3, as DNA: TGTGCCAGCAGCTTTAGGACAGCCGCACAGATTAGCACAGATACGCAGTATTTT.

This chain links TRBV2 with TRBJ2-7; no definite D call. The CDR3 covers 15 residues. The V end was cut by 2 bases, the J end by 4 bases, with 15 bases between. Germline V lookup: CDR1 SNHLY, CDR2 FYNNEI. This CDR3 reads CASSEHGPRKYEQYF. CDR3 nucleotides: TGTGCCAGCAGTGAACATGGACCGAGGAAATACGAGCAGTACTTC. Full variable domain (outside the CDR3, taken from reference TRBV2 and TRBJ2-7): EPEVTQTPSHQVTQMGQEVILRCVPISNHLYFYWYRQILGQKVEFLVSFYNNEISEKSEIFDDQFSVERPDGSNFTLKIRSTKLEDSAMYFCASSEHGPRKYEQYFGPGTRLTVT.

J is TRBJ2-3 and V is TRBV24-1; D is uncertain. V was pared by 0 bases and J by 6 bases, with 3 bases between. The CDR3 is 12 residues long. Looked up from germline, CDR1 is KGHDR and CDR2 is SFDVKD. DNA for the CDR3: TGTGCCACCAGTGATTTGGGGGATACGCAGTATTTT. It is translated as CATSDLGDTQYF.

This clone occurred once. The rearrangement uses TRBV5-1 and TRBJ2-5; the match to TRBD2 covers 8 bases. The CDR3 length is 16 residues. Unmatched junction bases numbered 6, after V lost 0 bases and J lost 2 bases. Germline V CDR1 and CDR2: SGHRS, YFSETQ. The DNA of the CDR3 is TGCGCCAGCAGCTTGGGCGGGGGGCCTTTTCAAGAGACCCAGTACTTC. This translates into CASSLGGGPFQETQYF.

The chain has TRBV4-1 and TRBJ2-7; D is unclear. The V end lost 3 bases, the J end lost 0 bases, and 12 bases lay between the germline ends. The CDR3 contains 15 residues. Germline CDR1 MGHRA, CDR2 YSYEKL. CDR3: CASSHDRLSSYEQYF. The CDR3 coding sequence is TGCGCCAGCAGCCACGACCGCTTAAGCTCCTACGAGCAGTACTTC.

By its share, this clone is medium-sized. V usage is TRBV24-1 and J usage is TRBJ2-5, with TRBD2 matching 9 bases. CDR1 is KGHDR and CDR2 is SFDVKD in the germline V gene. This CDR3 is 14 amino acids long. J was trimmed by 0 bases and V by 5 bases; bases with no gene match: 0. CDR3 amino acids: CATSVAGDQETQYF. For the CDR3, the DNA is TGTGCCACCAGTGTAGCGGGAGACCAAGAGACCCAGTACTTC.

The rearrangement joins TRBV2 to TRBJ1-1, with TRBD1 as a possible D gene (5 bases). The CDR3 totals 13 residues. V was cut by 11 bases and J by 2 bases, with 15 bases left in between. Germline V CDR1 and CDR2: SNHLY, FYNNEI. CDR3 sequence reads: CAGRQNPNTEAFF. Here the CDR3 DNA reads TGTGCCGGTCGACAGAACCCTAACACTGAAGCTTTCTTT.

Points on this clone: This sample also contains other DNA sequences that code for the same CDR3. The J gene is TRBJ2-3, the V gene TRBV12-3 or TRBV12-4; D not certain. V was trimmed by 3 bases and J by 2 bases, leaving 6 bases between them. The CDR3 covers 13 residues. The CDR3 sequence is CASSLFSTDTQYF. The CDR3 bases are TGTGCCAGCAGTTTGTTTTCCACAGATACGCAGTATTTT.

The chain carries TRBV30 and TRBJ2-5; the D gene is possibly TRBD2 (6 bases). V was cut by 1 base and J by 4 bases, with 13 bases left in between. The CDR3 contains 14 residues. The germline V gene has CDR1 GTSNPN and CDR2 SVGIG (reference sequence). CDR3 nucleotides: TGTGCCTGGAGTGGTGTGCAGGGAGGAGAGACCCAGTACTTC. This translates into CAWSGVQGGETQYF.

This clone was picked up one time. V usage is TRBV5-1 and J usage is TRBJ2-2; D remains ambiguous. This CDR3 region has 14 residues. V was shortened by 0 bases and J by 1 base, with 4 bases between the two germline ends. Germline-derived CDR1 and CDR2 are SGHRS and YFSETQ. The CDR3 sequence is CASSLVVNTGELFF. The CDR3, as DNA: TGCGCCAGCAGCTTGGTCGTGAACACCGGGGAGCTGTTTTTT.

V usage is TRBV27 and J usage is TRBJ1-5; 7 bases match TRBD1. The germline V gene encodes CDR1 MNHEY and CDR2 SMNVEV (reference sequence). The CDR3 is 16 amino acids. The V and J ends lost 6 bases and 7 bases, in that order; junction bases with no gene match: 15. This CDR3 is CASSTTGTAVGQPQHF. For the CDR3, the DNA is TGTGCCAGCAGCACAACCGGGACAGCAGTAGGACAGCCCCAGCATTTT.

The chain links TRBV28 to TRBJ2-2, with 7 bases matching TRBD1. With 6 bases clipped from V and 5 bases from J, the junction kept 9 bases outside the gene matches. The CDR3 is made up of 15 amino acids. Germline V gene data show CDR1 as MDHEN and CDR2 as SYDVKM. The CDR3 is CASRLPGTATGELFF. Written as DNA, the CDR3 is TGTGCCAGCAGACTCCCAGGGACAGCGACCGGGGAGCTGTTTTTT.

This clone was seen a single time. This rearrangement joins TRBV28 to TRBJ1-2; D gene ambiguous. The CDR3 sequence is 14 residues long. CDR1 is MDHEN and CDR2 is SYDVKM in the germline V gene. The V and J ends lost 7 bases and 5 bases respectively, with 17 bases between them. The CDR3 DNA is TGTGCCAGCAATTTGGGGTCCCCACCATATGGCTACACCTTC. As protein: CASNLGSPPYGYTF.

This chain connects TRBV10-3 to TRBJ1-4, with a tentative D call TRBD1 (5 bases). Germline V gene lookup returns CDR1 ENHRY and CDR2 SYGVKD. Between the trimmed V and J ends, which lost 11 bases and 0 bases, there was a span of 13 bases. The CDR3 has 14 amino acids. The CDR3 loop is CAARGTATNEKLFF. CDR3 nucleotides: TGTGCCGCTCGGGGCACCGCAACTAATGAAAAACTGTTTTTT.

This chain links TRBV5-6 with TRBJ1-6; 8 nucleotides line up with TRBD1. Germline CDR1 is SGHDT and CDR2 is YYEEEE. The V gene end was trimmed by 3 bases and the J gene end by 2 bases; junction bases not matched to a gene: 4. CDR3 size: 16 residues. The CDR3: CASSSDRGPYNSPLHF. Here the CDR3 DNA reads TGTGCCAGCAGCTCCGACAGGGGCCCCTATAATTCACCCCTCCACTTT.

The rearrangement uses TRBV19 and TRBJ2-3; perhaps TRBD2 as D (6 bases). The V end was cut by 5 bases, the J end by 6 bases, with 12 bases between. This CDR3 is 13 amino acids long. The germline V gene encodes CDR1 LNHDA and CDR2 SQIVND (reference sequence). The chain's CDR3 is CASSETSSDTQYF. CDR3 nucleotide sequence: TGTGCCAGTAGTGAAACTAGCAGTGATACGCAGTATTTT.

The rearrangement joins TRBV11-3 to TRBJ2-3; weak D call: TRBD2 (7 bases). The CDR3 totals 16 residues. CDR1 SGHNT and CDR2 YENEEA come from the germline V gene. Trimming removed 5 bases from V and 2 bases from J, with 17 bases in between. This CDR3 is CASSLFGGPPTDTQYF. The CDR3, as DNA: TGTGCCAGCAGCCTGTTCGGGGGGCCACCCACAGATACGCAGTATTTT.

The rearrangement joins TRBV5-4 to TRBJ2-7; 8 positions agree with TRBD2. The CDR3 is made up of 13 amino acids. The V gene's germline CDR1 is SGHNT and CDR2 YYREEE (reference sequence). The ends lost 3 bases at V and 3 bases at J; junction bases unmatched: 2. CDR3 sequence: CASSWGTSYEQYF. In DNA form, the CDR3 reads TGTGCCAGCAGCTGGGGGACTAGCTACGAGCAGTACTTC.

The chain employs TRBV30 and TRBJ1-2; D remains ambiguous. Trimming took 3 bases from V and 8 from J, leaving 22 bases between them. The length of the CDR3 is 15 residues. The V gene's germline CDR1 is GTSNPN and CDR2 SVGIG (reference sequence). Written as DNA, the CDR3 is TGTGCCTGGAGCTCCCAGCCCGACACTCCGATGGGCTACACCTTC. Protein product: CAWSSQPDTPMGYTF. The variable domain in full, completed from reference TRBV30 and TRBJ1-2, reads SQTIHQWPATLVQPVGSPLSLECTVEGTSNPNLYWYRQAAGRGLQLLFYSVGIGQISSEVPQNLSASRPQDRQFILSSKKLLLSDSGFYLCAWSSQPDTPMGYTFGSGTRLTVV.

V is TRBV2 and J is TRBJ1-4, with 8 bases that match TRBD1. The V gene's germline CDR1 is SNHLY and CDR2 FYNNEI. The CDR3 consists of 13 residues. Germline trimming cut 10 bases from V and 8 bases from J; bases unmatched to any gene: 9. CDR3 in amino acids: CANKRYRGEKLFF. The DNA of the CDR3 is TGTGCCAACAAACGGTACAGGGGGGAAAAACTGTTTTTT.

The genes are TRBV19 and TRBJ1-2; D is ambiguous. The V gene lost 7 bases and the J gene lost 8 bases, with 8 bases spanning the gap. CDR3 length: 10 amino acids. Germline loops: CDR1 LNHDA, CDR2 SQIVND (reference sequence). CDR3 region: CASKLVGYTF. The CDR3 DNA reads TGTGCCAGTAAATTAGTCGGCTACACCTTC.